This entry describes one TCR beta chain. This receptor's antigen is unknown. One base away there is no much larger clone; base qualities are not given. V gives up 2 bases and J gives up 7 bases, and the segment between their germline ends measures 9 bases. From its cysteine to its phenylalanine, the CDR3 spans 13 amino acids. The only DNA kept is the CDR3, 39 bases in frame from the first base. The germline V gene supplies CDR1 KGHDR and CDR2 SFDVKD. Receptors were amplified or captured by PCR. Sequencing was carried out with an Illumina HiSeq 2500. Molecular barcoding was employed in the preparation of TCR libraries, with unique molecular identifiers being used to normalize TCRbeta repertoire quantification. The public reads were reprocessed in TCRdb via fastp at Q25 and MiXCR, keeping in-frame beta chains. Each entry merges the rows of one CDR3 protein and shows their most common DNA and genes. Across this sample there are some 490,000 distinct CDR3 sequences, with under 15% seen only once. The ten largest account for under 7% of the sample.

The record originates from a study of T-cell reconstitution after alpha-beta-depleted transplantation in children (dated by TCRdb to about 2016). In terms of the full investigation: Using TCR repertoire profiling, the study followed T-cell immune reconstitution in a quantitative way in children after TCRalphabeta/CD19-depleted allogeneic hematopoietic cell transplantation.

The sequenced sample was PBMCs from the stem cell graft donor, obtained from the stem cell graft. This TCR was sampled from a human donor who donated a stem cell graft to a child with combined immunodeficiency. The sequence joins TRBV24-1 to TRBJ2-3, with a weak D call of TRBD1 (6 bases match). The nucleotides are TGTGCCACCAGTGATTGGGGGCAAAATACGCAGTATTTT. It translates to CATSDWGQNTQYF.